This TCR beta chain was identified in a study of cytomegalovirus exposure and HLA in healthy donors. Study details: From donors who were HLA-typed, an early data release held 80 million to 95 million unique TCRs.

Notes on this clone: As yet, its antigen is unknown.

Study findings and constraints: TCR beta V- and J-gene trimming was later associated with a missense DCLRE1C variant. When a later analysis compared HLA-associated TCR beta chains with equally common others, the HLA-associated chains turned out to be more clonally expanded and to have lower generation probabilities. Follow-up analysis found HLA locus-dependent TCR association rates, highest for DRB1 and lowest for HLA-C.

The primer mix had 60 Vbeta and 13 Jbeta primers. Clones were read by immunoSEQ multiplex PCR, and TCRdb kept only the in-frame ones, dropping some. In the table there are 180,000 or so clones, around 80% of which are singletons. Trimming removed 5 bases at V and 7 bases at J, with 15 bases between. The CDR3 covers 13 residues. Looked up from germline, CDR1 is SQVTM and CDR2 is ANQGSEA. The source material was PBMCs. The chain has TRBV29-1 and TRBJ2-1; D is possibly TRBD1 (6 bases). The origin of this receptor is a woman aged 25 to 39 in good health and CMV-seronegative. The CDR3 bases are TGCAGCGTTCCTAAGGGGGTTAATAATGAGCAGTTCTTC. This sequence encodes CSVPKGVNNEQFF.